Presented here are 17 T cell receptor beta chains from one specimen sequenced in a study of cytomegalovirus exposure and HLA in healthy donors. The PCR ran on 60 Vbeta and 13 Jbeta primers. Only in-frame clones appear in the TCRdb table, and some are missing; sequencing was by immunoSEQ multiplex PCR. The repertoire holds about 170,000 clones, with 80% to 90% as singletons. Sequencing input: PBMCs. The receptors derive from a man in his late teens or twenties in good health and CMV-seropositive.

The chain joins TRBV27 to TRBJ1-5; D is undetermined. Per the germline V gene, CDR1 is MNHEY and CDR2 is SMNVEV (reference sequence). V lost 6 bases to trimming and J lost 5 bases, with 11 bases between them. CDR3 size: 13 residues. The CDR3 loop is CASSSDWDQPQHF. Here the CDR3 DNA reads TGTGCCAGCAGCTCGGACTGGGATCAGCCCCAGCATTTT.

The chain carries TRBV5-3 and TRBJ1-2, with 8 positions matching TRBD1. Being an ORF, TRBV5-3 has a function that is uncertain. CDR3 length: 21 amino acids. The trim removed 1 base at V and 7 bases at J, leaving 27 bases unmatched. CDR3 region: CARSLPGQGVNGTGRVCGYTF. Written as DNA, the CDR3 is TGTGCCAGAAGCTTGCCTGGACAGGGCGTCAATGGCACAGGCCGGGTCTGTGGCTACACCTTC.

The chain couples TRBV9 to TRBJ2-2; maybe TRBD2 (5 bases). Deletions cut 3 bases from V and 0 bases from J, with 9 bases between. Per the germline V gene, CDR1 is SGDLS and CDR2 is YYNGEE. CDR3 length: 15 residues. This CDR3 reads CASSAGVTNTGELFF. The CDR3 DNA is TGTGCCAGCAGCGCCGGGGTGACGAACACCGGGGAGCTGTTTTTT.

The CDR3 is CASSYYNRGDEQFF. CDR3 nucleotides: TGCGCCAGCAGCTACTATAACAGGGGGGATGAGCAGTTCTTC. The chain combines TRBV5-1 with TRBJ2-1; 8 bases agree with TRBD1. The germline V gene encodes CDR1 SGHRS and CDR2 YFSETQ. V was clipped by 3 bases and J by 8 bases; unmatched bases: 7. The CDR3 is made up of 14 amino acids. The complete variable domain, with remaining parts taken from reference TRBV5-1 and TRBJ2-1, reads KAGVTQTPRYLIKTRGQQVTLSCSPISGHRSVSWYQQTPGQGLQFLFEYFSETQRNKGNFPGRFSGRQFSNSRSEMNVSTLELGDSALYLCASSYYNRGDEQFFGPGTRLTVL.

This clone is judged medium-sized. CDR3 sequence reads: CASSPGQNGGELFF. CDR3 DNA: TGTGCCAGCTCACCGGGACAGAACGGCGGGGAGCTGTTTTTT. V usage is TRBV18 and J usage is TRBJ2-2; 7 nucleotides match TRBD1. Germline trimming cut 3 bases from V and 7 bases from J; bases unmatched to any gene: 5. This CDR3 comprises 14 residues. Germline lookup yields CDR1 KGHSH and CDR2 LQKENI.

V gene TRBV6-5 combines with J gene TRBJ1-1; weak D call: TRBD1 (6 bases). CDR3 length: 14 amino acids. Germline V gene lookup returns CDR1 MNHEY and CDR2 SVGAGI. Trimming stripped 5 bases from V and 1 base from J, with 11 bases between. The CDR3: CASSRGHENTEAFF. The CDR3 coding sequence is TGTGCCAGCAGTAGGGGACATGAGAACACTGAAGCTTTCTTT.

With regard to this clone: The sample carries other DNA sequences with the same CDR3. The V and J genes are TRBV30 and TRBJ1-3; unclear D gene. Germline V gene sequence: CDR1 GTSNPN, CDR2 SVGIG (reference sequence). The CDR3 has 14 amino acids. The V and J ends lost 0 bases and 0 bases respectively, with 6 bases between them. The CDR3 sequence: CAWSVPGSGNTIYF. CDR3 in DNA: TGTGCCTGGAGTGTCCCCGGCTCTGGAAACACCATATATTTT.

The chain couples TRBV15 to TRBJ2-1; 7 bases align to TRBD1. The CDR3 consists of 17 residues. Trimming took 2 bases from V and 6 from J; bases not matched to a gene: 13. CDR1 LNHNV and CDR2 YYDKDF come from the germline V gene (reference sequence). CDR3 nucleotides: TGTGCCACCAGCAGACATCCCAGCACAGGGGTTCCCAATGAGCAGTTCTTC. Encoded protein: CATSRHPSTGVPNEQFF.

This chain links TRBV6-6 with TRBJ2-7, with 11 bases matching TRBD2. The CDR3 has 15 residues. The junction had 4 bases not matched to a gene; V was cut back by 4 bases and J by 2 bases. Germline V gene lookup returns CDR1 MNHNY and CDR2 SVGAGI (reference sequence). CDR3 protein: CASSWASGGTYEQYF. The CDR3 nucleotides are TGTGCCAGCAGTTGGGCTAGCGGGGGGACCTACGAGCAGTACTTC.

The CDR3 nucleotides are TGTGCCAGCAGTGAGTTGGGGGCCACAACTAATGAAAAACTGTTTTTT. It codes for CASSELGATTNEKLFF. V and J are TRBV2 and TRBJ1-4; D may be TRBD1 (6 bases). Trimming left V 3 bases short and J 0 bases short, with 11 bases between. The CDR3 is 16 residues long. CDR1 and CDR2 (germline): SNHLY, FYNNEI. The whole variable domain, filled in from reference TRBV2 and TRBJ1-4, reads EPEVTQTPSHQVTQMGQEVILRCVPISNHLYFYWYRQILGQKVEFLVSFYNNEISEKSEIFDDQFSVERPDGSNFTLKIRSTKLEDSAMYFCASSELGATTNEKLFFGSGTQLSVL.

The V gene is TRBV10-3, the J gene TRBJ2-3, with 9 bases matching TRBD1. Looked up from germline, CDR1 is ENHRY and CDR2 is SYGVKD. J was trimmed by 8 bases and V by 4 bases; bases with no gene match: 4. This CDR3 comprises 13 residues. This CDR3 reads CAISGDRDGTQYF. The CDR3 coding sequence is TGTGCCATCAGTGGGGACAGGGACGGTACGCAGTATTTT.

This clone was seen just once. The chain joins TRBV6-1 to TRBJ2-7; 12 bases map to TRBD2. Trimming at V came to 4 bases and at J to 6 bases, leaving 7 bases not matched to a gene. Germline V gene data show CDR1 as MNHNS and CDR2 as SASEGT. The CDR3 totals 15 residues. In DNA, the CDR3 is TGTGCCAGCAGTGTAACCAGGGGACTAGCGGGCGAGCAGTACTTC. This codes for CASSVTRGLAGEQYF.

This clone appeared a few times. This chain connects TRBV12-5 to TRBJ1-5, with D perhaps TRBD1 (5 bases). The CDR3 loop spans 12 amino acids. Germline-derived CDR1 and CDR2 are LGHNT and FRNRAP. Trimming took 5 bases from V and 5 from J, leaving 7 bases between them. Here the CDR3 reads CASGRGDQPQHF. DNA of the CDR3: TGTGCTAGTGGTAGGGGCGATCAGCCCCAGCATTTT.

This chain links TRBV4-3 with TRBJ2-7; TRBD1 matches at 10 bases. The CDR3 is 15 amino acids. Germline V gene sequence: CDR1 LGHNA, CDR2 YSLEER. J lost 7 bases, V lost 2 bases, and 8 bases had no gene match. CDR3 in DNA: TGCGCCAGCAGCCAATCCCCCGGGACAGGGGTTGAGCAGTACTTC. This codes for CASSQSPGTGVEQYF.

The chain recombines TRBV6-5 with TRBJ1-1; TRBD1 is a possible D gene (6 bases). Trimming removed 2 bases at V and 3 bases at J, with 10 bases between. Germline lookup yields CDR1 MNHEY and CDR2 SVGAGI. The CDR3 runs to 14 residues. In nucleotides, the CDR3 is TGTGCCAGCAGTTACAGTTACAGGGACACTGAAGCTTTCTTT. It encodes CASSYSYRDTEAFF.

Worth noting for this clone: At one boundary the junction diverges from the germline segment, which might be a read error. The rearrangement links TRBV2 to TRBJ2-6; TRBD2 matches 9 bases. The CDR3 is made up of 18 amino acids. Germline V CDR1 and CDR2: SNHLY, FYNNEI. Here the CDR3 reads CASRVQRGAYSGANGLTF. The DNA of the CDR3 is TGTGCCAGCAGGGTTCAGCGGGGGGCTTACTCTGGGGCCAACGGCCTGACTTTC.

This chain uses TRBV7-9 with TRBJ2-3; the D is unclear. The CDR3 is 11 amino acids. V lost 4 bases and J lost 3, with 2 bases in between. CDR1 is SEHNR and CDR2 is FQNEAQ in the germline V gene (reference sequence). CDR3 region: CASSSTDTQYF. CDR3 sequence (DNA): TGTGCCAGCAGCTCAACAGATACGCAGTATTTT.